This T cell receptor beta chain was sequenced in a study of shared clonotypes between healthy human individuals. Trimming cost V 2 bases and J 4 bases; bases outside gene matches: 6. The germline gives CDR1 MNHNS, CDR2 SASEGT. The CDR3 contains 16 residues. The protocol was immunoSEQ multiplex PCR, while the TCRdb copy is restricted to in-frame clones and leaves out a portion. The sample yields roughly 1,500,000 clones, 95% to 99% seen once. The chain employs TRBV6-1 and TRBJ2-1; TRBD1 agrees at 9 bases. The source material was naive CD4+ T cells sorted from blood. The subset is: CD45RA+ positively selected. The sequence derives from a man in his thirties or forties in good health. The CDR3 spells CASSERGTGSYNEQFF. The CDR3 nucleotides are TGTGCCAGCAGTGAAAGGGGGACAGGGTCTTACAATGAGCAGTTCTTC.